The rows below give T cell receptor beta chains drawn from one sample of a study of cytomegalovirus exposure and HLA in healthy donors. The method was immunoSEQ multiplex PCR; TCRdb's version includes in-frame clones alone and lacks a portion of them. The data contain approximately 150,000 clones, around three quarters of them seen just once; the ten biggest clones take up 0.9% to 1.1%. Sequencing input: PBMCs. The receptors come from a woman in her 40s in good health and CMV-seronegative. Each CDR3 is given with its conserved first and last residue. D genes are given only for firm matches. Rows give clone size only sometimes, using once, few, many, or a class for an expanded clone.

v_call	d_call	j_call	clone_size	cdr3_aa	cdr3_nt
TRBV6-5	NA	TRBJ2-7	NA	CASSLLASSSYEQYF	TGTGCCAGCAGTTTACTAGCCTCCTCTTCCTACGAGCAGTACTTC
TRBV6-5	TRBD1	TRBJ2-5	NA	CASSYQWGTAKTQYF	TGTGCCAGCAGTTACCAATGGGGGACAGCAAAGACCCAGTACTTC
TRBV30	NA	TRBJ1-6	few	CAWTNKDSSSYNSPLHF	TGTGCCTGGACCAACAAAGACAGTTCCTCCTATAATTCACCCCTCCACTTT
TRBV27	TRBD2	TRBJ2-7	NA	CASSLSGGGLAGAYEQYF	TGTGCCAGCAGTTTATCTGGGGGGGGGCTAGCGGGAGCCTACGAGCAGTACTTC
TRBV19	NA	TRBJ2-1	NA	CASRQVGNEQFF	TGTGCCAGCCGACAGGTAGGCAATGAGCAGTTCTTC
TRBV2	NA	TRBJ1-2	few	CASSERTDGYTF	TGTGCCAGCAGTGAGAGAACAGATGGCTACACCTTC
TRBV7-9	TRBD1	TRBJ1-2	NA	CASSLRTGAGGIWDGYTF	TGTGCCAGCAGCTTACGGACCGGAGCAGGGGGAATTTGGGATGGCTACACCTTC
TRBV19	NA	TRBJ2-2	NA	CASSMRTGSDTGELFF	TGTGCCAGTAGTATGAGAACAGGGTCGGACACCGGGGAGCTGTTTTTT
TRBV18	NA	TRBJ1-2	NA	CASSPSGTLYGYTF	TGTGCCAGCTCACCCTCCGGGACACTGTATGGCTACACCTTC
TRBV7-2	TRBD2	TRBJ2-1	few	CASSSTGGTYNEQFF	TGTGCCAGCAGCTCTACCGGGGGGACCTACAATGAGCAGTTCTTC